Given below is one T cell receptor beta chain in context. No antigen is known for it. Sequencing used immunoSEQ multiplex PCR; TCRdb keeps in-frame clones, though not all of them. Altogether roughly 90,000 clones are present, around 90% being singletons, with the ten largest covering approximately 0.3%. The germline V gene has CDR1 LGHNA and CDR2 YSLEER. V lost 0 bases to trimming and J lost 3 bases, with 12 bases between them. The CDR3 spans 16 residues. These data originate in a study of graft-versus-host responses after intestinal transplantation. Study overall: Recipients uniformly received anti-thymocyte globulin induction, followed by tacrolimus and steroids for around 3 years. Study findings and constraints: Clonal ratios of graft-versus-host to host-versus-graft in allografts were high for patients exhibiting graft-donor T cell macrochimerism.

The material sequenced was unstimulated CD4+ T cells sorted from spleen or lymph node cells, taken before transplant. V usage is TRBV4-3 and J usage is TRBJ1-5, with D perhaps TRBD1 (6 bases). This receptor was taken from a human donor who was the organ donor for an intestinal transplant. The CDR3: CASSQDVGAPNQPQHF. For the CDR3, the DNA is TGCGCCAGCAGCCAAGATGTGGGGGCCCCCAATCAGCCCCAGCATTTT.